These T cell receptor beta chains were read from a single sample in a study of PD-L1 blockade in urothelial cancer. Using immunoSEQ multiplex PCR, the repertoire was profiled, and TCRdb retains in-frame clones only, with some absent. The sample holds roughly 120,000 clones, approximately 90% seen once. Sequencing was performed on PBMCs, taken around atezolizumab (anti-PD-L1) treatment. The receptors were gathered from a man aged 55 to 70 with urothelial cancer. Both conserved end residues are part of each CDR3. The D gene is left open where the match is weak. Clone size appears in some rows only: once, few, many, or a class for an expanded clone.

J: TRBJ1-5; V: TRBV27; size: -; D: -; DNA: TGTGCCAGCGGAAGGCAGGGGAGTCAGCCCCAGCATTTT; CDR3: CASGRQGSQPQHF
J: TRBJ2-7; V: TRBV6-1; size: -; D: TRBD2; DNA: TGTGCCAGCAGTGTTAGCGGGGACGAGCAGTACTTC; CDR3: CASSVSGDEQYF
J: TRBJ2-3; V: TRBV28; size: -; D: TRBD2; DNA: TGTGCCAGCACGCCTAGTGGGATAGCGGGAGGGTATTATACGCAGTATTTT; CDR3: CASTPSGIAGGYYTQYF
J: TRBJ2-2; V: TRBV7-9; size: -; D: -; DNA: TGTGCCAGCAGCTTATCATCACGGAGCTTCCTGAGTAACACCGGGGAGCTGTTTTTT; CDR3: CASSLSSRSFLSNTGELFF
J: TRBJ2-5; V: TRBV18; size: -; D: -; DNA: TGTGCCAGCTCACCGGCCAATGGGGACATAGGTACCCAGTACTTC; CDR3: CASSPANGDIGTQYF
J: TRBJ2-1; V: TRBV14; size: -; D: -; DNA: TGTGCCAGCAGCCCCGCCGGGAGCCCCTACAATGAGCAGTTCTTC; CDR3: CASSPAGSPYNEQFF
J: TRBJ1-1; V: TRBV7-2; size: once; D: TRBD1; DNA: TGTGCCAGCAGCCGAGCGAGGACAGGGCTGAACACTGAAGCTTTCTTT; CDR3: CASSRARTGLNTEAFF
J: TRBJ2-1; V: TRBV9; size: -; D: TRBD2; DNA: TGTGCCAGCAGTCAATCGGGGGGAGTTAAATTCTTC; CDR3: CASSQSGGVKFF
J: TRBJ2-7; V: TRBV29-1; size: -; D: -; DNA: TGCAGCGTTGAAGACGACAGCCGTTATCCCTACGAGCAGTACTTC; CDR3: CSVEDDSRYPYEQYF
J: TRBJ1-3; V: TRBV5-1; size: -; D: TRBD1; DNA: TGCGCCAGCAGCTTGGCCGGGACAGGCTCTGGAAACACCATATATTTT; CDR3: CASSLAGTGSGNTIYF
J: TRBJ2-2; V: TRBV7-3; size: -; D: -; DNA: TGTGCCAGCAGCTTAAAGACAGGCGGCACCGGGGAGCTGTTTTTT; CDR3: CASSLKTGGTGELFF
J: TRBJ1-5; V: TRBV4-1; size: once; D: -; DNA: TGCGCCAGCAGCCAAGTATGGACAGCCGCTAGCAATCAGCCCCAGCATTTT; CDR3: CASSQVWTAASNQPQHF
J: TRBJ1-5; V: TRBV7-2; size: once; D: -; DNA: TGTGCCAGCAGCTTGGACAAGGGTAGCAATCAGCCCCAGCATTTT; CDR3: CASSLDKGSNQPQHF
J: TRBJ1-5; V: TRBV11-2; size: -; D: -; DNA: TGTGCCAGCAGCTTATATTCCAGGCAGCCCCAGCATTTT; CDR3: CASSLYSRQPQHF
J: TRBJ1-2; V: TRBV6-1; size: -; D: -; DNA: TGTGCCAGCAGTGAAATGGATGGGCAGTATGGCTACACCTTC; CDR3: CASSEMDGQYGYTF
J: TRBJ2-1; V: TRBV6-1; size: -; D: TRBD2; DNA: TGTGCCAGCAGTGAAGGCCCGCCCAGCGGGAGGGGCAATGAGCAGTTCTTC; CDR3: CASSEGPPSGRGNEQFF
J: TRBJ2-2; V: TRBV6-5; size: -; D: -; DNA: TGTGCCAGCAGTAATCAGGGGATCGGGGAGCTGTTTTTT; CDR3: CASSNQGIGELFF
J: TRBJ2-3; V: TRBV4-2; size: -; D: -; DNA: TGTGCCAGCAGCCAAGCCCAGCGGCCAGAGGATACGCAGTATTTT; CDR3: CASSQAQRPEDTQYF
J: TRBJ1-2; V: TRBV7-2; size: -; D: TRBD1; DNA: TGTGCCAGCAGCCGCCAACAGGGGAACTATGGCTACACCTTC; CDR3: CASSRQQGNYGYTF
J: TRBJ2-1; V: TRBV7-3; size: -; D: TRBD1; DNA: TGTGCCAGCAGCTTAATGGGACAGGGTGTGAATGAGCAGTTCTTC; CDR3: CASSLMGQGVNEQFF
J: TRBJ1-2; V: TRBV5-6; size: -; D: TRBD1; DNA: TGTGCCAGCAGCTTAAGCAGGGGGCAATCCCTTGGCTACACCTTC; CDR3: CASSLSRGQSLGYTF
J: TRBJ1-5; V: TRBV7-2; size: -; D: -; DNA: TGTGCCAGCAGCCGGGGCGGGCGGGGAAATCAGCCCCAGCATTTT; CDR3: CASSRGGRGNQPQHF
J: TRBJ1-6; V: TRBV6-1; size: -; D: -; DNA: TGTGCCAGCAGTGACCGGAGGGCGAGTTCACCCCTCCACTTT; CDR3: CASSDRRASSPLHF
J: TRBJ2-2; V: TRBV7-3; size: -; D: TRBD1; DNA: TGTGCCAGCAGCTTTTTCCCCGGGACAGGGAACAACACCGGGGAGCTGTTTTTT; CDR3: CASSFFPGTGNNTGELFF
J: TRBJ1-3; V: TRBV9; size: -; D: TRBD1; DNA: TGTGCCAGCAGCGTAGGTGGACAGGTCTCTGGAAACACCATATATTTT; CDR3: CASSVGGQVSGNTIYF
J: TRBJ2-7; V: TRBV5-6; size: many; D: TRBD2; DNA: TGTGCCAGCAGCGAGGGACTAGCGGGGGAAGTCTCCTACGAGCAGTACTTC; CDR3: CASSEGLAGEVSYEQYF
J: TRBJ2-3; V: TRBV7-2; size: once; D: -; DNA: TGTGCCAGCAGCTTAACCCGCCCGAGGGGGGGAGTCCATACGCAGTATTTT; CDR3: CASSLTRPRGGVHTQYF